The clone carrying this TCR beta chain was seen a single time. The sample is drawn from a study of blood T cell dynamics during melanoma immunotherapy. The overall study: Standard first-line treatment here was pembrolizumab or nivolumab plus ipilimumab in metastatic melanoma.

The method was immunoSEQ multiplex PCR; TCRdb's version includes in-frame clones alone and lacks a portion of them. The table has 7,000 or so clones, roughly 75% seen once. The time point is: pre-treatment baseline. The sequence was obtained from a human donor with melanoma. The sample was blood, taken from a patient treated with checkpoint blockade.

CDR3 coding DNA: TGCGCCAGCAGCATCGGACCAACTAATGAAAAACTGTTTTTT. Amino acids: CASSIGPTNEKLFF. This chain links TRBV5-1 with TRBJ1-4; D not resolved. Trimming took off 4 bases at V and 0 bases at J, with 7 bases between the two ends. CDR1 is SGHRS, CDR2 YFSETQ, per germline. The CDR3 is 14 residues long.